This section outlines one T cell receptor beta chain sequence together with its context. The sample comes from a study of blood T cell repertoires in COVID-19. This CDR3 is built from 15 residues. V was shortened by 2 bases and J by 2 bases, with 10 bases between the two germline ends. The germline V gene encodes CDR1 SGHVS and CDR2 FQNEAQ. Authors' methods: From reference gene primer amplification, estimates of nucleated cell counts were derived. The protocol was immunoSEQ multiplex PCR, while the TCRdb copy is restricted to in-frame clones and leaves out a portion. From that table come the V and J calls and clone size; the DNA was used to work out D and trimming. The sample consists of 95,000 to 150,000 clones, approximately 80% of them appearing once.

Specimen: peripheral blood. V gene TRBV7-8 combines with J gene TRBJ1-3, with D hard to call. This receptor was identified in a human donor in a cohort sampled during active COVID-19. CDR3 sequence: CASSLHPGAGNTIYF. The CDR3 DNA follows: TGTGCCAGCAGCTTACACCCTGGAGCTGGAAACACCATATATTTT.